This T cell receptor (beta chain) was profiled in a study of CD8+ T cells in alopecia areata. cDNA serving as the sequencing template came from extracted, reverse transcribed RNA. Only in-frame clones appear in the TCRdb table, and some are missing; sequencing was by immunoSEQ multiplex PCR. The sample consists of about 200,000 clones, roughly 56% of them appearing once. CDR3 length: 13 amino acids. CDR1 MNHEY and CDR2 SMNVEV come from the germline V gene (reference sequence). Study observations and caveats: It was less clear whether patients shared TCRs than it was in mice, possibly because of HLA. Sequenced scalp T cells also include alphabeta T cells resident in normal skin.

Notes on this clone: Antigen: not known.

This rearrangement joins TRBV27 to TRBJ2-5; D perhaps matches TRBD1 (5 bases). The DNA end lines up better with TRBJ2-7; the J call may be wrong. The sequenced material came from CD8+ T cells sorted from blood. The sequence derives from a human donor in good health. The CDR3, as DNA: TGTGCCAGCAGTTGGGGCAGGGAAAGCGAGCAGTACTTC. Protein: CASSWGRESEQYF.